This T cell receptor (beta chain) was profiled in a study of CD8 T cells in Susac syndrome. About the study: Treatment status at blood draw for the Susac syndrome patients was therapy-naive, corticosteroids, or intravenous immunoglobulin alone.

With random hexamers, reverse transcription was performed on 0.5 to 1 ug of RNA. TCRdb used MiXCR to reprocess the immunoSEQ multiplex PCR reads, holding one entry per CDR3 protein. This table has about 240,000 distinct CDR3 sequences, 96% appearing once. Study findings and constraints: The study recognized that its TCR sequencing and HLA analysis covered a relatively small number of individuals. Clonal expansion was absent from the CD4+ T cell repertoires in Susac syndrome.

The CDR3 totals 10 residues. The V end lost 3 bases, the J end lost 9 bases, and 4 bases lay between the germline ends. Germline CDR1 is SGDLS and CDR2 is YYNGEE. Comment on this clonotype: Its specificity is unknown.

In Susac syndrome patients, recently defined diagnostic criteria for definite or probable disease were met. The sequenced material came from CD4+ T cells from PBMCs. The receptor was derived from a human donor with Susac syndrome. The rearrangement links TRBV9 to TRBJ2-1; no clear D gene. The CDR3 sequence: CASSGVEQFF. The CDR3 DNA reads TGTGCCAGCAGCGGGGTTGAGCAGTTCTTC.